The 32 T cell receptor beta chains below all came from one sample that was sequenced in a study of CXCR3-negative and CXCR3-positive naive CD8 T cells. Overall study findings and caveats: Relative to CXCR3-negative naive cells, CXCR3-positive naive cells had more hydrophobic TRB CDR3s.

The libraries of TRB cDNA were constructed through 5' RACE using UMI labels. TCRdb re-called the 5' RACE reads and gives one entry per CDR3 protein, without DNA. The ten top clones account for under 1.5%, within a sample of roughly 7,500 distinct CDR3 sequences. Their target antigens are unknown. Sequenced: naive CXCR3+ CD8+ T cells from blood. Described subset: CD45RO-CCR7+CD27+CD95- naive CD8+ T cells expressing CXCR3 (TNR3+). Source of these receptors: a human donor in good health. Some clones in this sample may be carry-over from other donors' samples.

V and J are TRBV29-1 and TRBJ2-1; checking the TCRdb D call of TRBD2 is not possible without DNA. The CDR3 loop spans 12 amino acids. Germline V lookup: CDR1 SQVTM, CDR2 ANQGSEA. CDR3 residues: CSVEGGSNEQFF.

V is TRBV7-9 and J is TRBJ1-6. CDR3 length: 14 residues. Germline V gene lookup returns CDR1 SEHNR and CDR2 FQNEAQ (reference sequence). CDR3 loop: CASSLSDRGAPLHF.

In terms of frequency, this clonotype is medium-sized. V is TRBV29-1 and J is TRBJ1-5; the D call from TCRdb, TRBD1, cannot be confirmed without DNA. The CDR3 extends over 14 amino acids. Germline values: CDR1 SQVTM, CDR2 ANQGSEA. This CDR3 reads CSAEDRGLVQPQHF. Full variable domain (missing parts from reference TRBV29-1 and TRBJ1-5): SAVISQKPSRDICQRGTSLTIQCQVDSQVTMMFWYRQQPGQSLTLIATANQGSEATYESGFVIDKFPISRPNLTFSTLTVSNMSPEDSSIYLCSAEDRGLVQPQHFGDGTRLSIL.

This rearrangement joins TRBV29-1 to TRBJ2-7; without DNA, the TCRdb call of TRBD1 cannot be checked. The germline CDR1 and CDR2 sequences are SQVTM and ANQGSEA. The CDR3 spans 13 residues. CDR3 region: CSVGPGTVNEQYF.

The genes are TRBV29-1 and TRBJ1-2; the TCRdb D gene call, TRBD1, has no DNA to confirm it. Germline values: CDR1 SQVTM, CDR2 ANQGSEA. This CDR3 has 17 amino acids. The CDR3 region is CSVEFRDRGPFNYGYTF.

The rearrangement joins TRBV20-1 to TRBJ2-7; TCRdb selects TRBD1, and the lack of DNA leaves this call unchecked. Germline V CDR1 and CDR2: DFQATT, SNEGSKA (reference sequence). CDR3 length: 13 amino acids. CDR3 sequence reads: CSARGQGLGEQYF.

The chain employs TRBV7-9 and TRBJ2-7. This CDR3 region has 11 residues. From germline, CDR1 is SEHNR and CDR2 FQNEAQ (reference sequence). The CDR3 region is CASSRGYEQYF.

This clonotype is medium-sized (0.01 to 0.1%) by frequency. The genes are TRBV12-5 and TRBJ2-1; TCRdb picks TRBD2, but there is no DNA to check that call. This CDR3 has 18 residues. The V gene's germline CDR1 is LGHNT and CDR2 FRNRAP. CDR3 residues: CASGLPGLAGGPYNEQFF.

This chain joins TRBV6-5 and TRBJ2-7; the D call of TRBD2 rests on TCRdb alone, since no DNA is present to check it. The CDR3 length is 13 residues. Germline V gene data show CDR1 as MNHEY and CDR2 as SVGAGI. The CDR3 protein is CASRSGQTHEHYF.

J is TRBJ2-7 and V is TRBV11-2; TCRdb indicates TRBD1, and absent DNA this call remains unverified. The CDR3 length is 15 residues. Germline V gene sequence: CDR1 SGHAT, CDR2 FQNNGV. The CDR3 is CASSSSGGKGYEQYF.

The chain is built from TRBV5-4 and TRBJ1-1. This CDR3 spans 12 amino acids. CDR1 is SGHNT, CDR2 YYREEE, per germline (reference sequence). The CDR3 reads CASSVGDTEAFF.

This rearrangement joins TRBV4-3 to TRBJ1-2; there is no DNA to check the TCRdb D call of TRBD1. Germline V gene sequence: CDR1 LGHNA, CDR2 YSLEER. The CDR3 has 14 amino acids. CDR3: CASSQDISPRGYTF.

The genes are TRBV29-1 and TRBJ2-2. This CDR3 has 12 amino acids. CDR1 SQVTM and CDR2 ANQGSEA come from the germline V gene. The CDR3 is CSVEELMGELFF.

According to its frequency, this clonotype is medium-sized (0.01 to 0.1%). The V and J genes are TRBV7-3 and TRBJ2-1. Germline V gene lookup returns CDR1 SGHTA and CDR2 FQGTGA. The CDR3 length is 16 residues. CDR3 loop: CASSPSGGLLGNEQFF.

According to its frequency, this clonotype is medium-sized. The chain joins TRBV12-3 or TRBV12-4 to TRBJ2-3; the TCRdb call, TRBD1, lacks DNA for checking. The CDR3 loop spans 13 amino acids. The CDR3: CASSPRDRDTQYF.

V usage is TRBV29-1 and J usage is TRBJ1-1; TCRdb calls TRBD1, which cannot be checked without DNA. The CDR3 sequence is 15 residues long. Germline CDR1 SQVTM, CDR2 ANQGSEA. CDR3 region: CSVEDEGTGDTEAFF.

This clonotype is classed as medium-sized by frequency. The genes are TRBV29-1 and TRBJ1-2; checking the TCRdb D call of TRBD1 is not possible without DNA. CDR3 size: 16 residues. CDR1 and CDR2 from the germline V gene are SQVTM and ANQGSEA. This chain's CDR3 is CSVEGPPFTIGYGYTF.

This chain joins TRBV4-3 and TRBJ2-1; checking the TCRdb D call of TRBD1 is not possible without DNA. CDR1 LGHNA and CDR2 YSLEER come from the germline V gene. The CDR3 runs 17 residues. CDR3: CASSPITQESVYNEQFF.

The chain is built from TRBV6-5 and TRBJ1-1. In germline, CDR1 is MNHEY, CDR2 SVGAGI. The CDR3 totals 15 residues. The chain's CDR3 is CASSYLKLGNTEAFF.

CDR3 protein: CASSFSSASGRGRETQYF. V usage is TRBV12-3 or TRBV12-4 and J usage is TRBJ2-5; the D call from TCRdb, TRBD2, cannot be confirmed without DNA. The CDR3 loop spans 18 amino acids.

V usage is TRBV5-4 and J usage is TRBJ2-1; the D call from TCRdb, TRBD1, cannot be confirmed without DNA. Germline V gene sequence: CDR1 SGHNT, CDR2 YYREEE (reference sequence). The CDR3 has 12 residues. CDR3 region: CASSPGTMEQFF. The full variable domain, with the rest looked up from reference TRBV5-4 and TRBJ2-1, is ETGVTQSPTHLIKTRGQQVTLRCSSQSGHNTVSWYQQALGQGPQFIFQYYREEENGRGNFPPRFSGLQFPNYSSELNVNALELDDSALYLCASSPGTMEQFFGPGTRLTVL.

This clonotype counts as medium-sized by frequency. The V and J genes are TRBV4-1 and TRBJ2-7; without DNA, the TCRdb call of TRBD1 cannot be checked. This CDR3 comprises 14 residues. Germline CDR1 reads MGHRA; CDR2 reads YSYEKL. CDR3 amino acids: CASSQADDSYEQYF.

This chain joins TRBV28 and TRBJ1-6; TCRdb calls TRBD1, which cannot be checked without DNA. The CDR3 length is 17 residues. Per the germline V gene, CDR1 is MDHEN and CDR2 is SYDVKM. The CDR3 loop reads CASSLTTGDSYNSPLHF.

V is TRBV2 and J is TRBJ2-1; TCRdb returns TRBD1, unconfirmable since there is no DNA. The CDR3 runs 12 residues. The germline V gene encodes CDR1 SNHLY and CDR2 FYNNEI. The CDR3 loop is CASSYRVVEQFF. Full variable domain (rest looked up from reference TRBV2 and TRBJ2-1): EPEVTQTPSHQVTQMGQEVILRCVPISNHLYFYWYRQILGQKVEFLVSFYNNEISEKSEIFDDQFSVERPDGSNFTLKIRSTKLEDSAMYFCASSYRVVEQFFGPGTRLTVL.

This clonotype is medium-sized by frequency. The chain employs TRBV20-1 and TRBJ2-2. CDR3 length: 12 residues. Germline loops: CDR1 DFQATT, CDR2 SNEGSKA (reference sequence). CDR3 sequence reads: CSARGWAGELFF.

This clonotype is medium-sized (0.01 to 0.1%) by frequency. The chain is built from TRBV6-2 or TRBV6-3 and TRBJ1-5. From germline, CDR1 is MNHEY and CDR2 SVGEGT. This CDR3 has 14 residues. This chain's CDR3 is CASTGLYSNQPQHF.

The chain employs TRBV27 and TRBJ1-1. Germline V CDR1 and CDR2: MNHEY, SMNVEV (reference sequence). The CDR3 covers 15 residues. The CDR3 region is CASSLVSGGGTEAFF.

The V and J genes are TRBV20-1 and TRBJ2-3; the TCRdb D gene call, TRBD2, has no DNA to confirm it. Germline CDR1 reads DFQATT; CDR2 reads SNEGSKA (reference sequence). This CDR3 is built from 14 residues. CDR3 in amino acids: CSALRTSGTDTQYF.

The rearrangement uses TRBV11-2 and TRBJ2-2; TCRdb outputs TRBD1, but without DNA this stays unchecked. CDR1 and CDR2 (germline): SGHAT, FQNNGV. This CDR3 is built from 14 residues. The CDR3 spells CASSLGQGTGELFF.

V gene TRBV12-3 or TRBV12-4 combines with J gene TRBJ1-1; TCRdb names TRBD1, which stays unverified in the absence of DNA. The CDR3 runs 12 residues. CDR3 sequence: CASSPLVEGAFF.

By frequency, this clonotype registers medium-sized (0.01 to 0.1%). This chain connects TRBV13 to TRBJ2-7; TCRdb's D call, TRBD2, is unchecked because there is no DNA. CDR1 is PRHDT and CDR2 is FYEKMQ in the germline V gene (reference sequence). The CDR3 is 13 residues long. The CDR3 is CASSPGGRYEQYF.

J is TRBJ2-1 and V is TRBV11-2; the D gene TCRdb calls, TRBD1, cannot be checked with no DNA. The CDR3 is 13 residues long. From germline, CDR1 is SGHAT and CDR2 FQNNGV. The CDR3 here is CASSFRGVLEQFF.